The source of this T cell receptor beta chain is a study of T cell responses to AZD1222 COVID-19 vaccine. Points from the study as a whole: Spike-specific TCR repertoires showed rising breadth and depth after two AZD1222 doses. With dominance at 160-218 and 743-854, vaccine-associated CD4 TCRs spanned spike. The study sampled repertoires only after the peak T cell response. The donor group comprised mostly white British people and more females; the analysis possibly underestimated clonal diversity.

On this clone itself: The antigen remains undetermined.

TCRdb keeps only in-frame clones here, not all; method: immunoSEQ multiplex PCR. The table lists approximately 150,000 clones, 90% to 95% of them singletons, with 0.95% to 1.5% in the top ten. This CDR3 spans 15 amino acids. V was pared by 3 bases and J by 3 bases, with 2 bases of the junction left unmatched. Germline V gives CDR1 ENHRY, CDR2 SYGVKD. The chain couples TRBV10-3 to TRBJ2-2; 9 nucleotides agree with TRBD1. The sequencing used peripheral blood, collected on day 0 of AZD1222 vaccination. This clonotype was obtained from an adult in good health. The CDR3 loop is CAISEQGAYTGELFF. The CDR3 DNA reads as TGTGCCATCAGTGAACAGGGGGCGTACACCGGGGAGCTGTTTTTT.